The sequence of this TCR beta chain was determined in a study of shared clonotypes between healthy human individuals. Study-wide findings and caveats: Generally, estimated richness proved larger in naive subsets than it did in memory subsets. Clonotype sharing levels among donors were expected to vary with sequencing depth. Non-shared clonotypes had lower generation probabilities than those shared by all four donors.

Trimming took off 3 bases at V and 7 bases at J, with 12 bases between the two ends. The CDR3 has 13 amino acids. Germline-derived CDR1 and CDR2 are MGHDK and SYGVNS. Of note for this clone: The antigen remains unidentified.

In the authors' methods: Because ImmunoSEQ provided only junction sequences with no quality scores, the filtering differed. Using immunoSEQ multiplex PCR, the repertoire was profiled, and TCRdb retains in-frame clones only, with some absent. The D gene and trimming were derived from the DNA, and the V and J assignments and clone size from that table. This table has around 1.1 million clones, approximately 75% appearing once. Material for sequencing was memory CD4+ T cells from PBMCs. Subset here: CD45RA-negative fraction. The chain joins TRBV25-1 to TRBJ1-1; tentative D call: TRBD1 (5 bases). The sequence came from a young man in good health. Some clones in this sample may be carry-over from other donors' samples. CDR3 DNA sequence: TGTGCCAGCAGTGACCCCGGGGGGAGTGAAGCTTTCTTT. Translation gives CASSDPGGSEAFF.